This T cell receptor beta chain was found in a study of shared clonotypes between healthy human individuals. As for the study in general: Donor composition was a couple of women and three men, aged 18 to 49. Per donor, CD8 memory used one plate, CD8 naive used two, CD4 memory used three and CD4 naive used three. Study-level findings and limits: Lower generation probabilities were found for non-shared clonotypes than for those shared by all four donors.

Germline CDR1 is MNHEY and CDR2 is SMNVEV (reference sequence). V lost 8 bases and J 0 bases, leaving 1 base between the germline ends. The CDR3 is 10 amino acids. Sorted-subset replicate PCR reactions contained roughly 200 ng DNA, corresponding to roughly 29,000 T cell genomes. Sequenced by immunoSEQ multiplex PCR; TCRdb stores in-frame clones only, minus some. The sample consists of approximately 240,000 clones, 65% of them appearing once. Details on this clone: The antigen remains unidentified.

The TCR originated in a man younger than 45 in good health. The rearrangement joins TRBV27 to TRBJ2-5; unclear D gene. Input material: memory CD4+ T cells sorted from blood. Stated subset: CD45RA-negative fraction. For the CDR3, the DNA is TGTGCCAGCTACCAAGAGACCCAGTACTTC. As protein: CASYQETQYF.